The following is a T cell receptor beta chain sequence with its context. The antigen is undetermined. The data are from a study of T cells after yellow fever vaccination. As TCR cDNA was made by 5'RACE template switching, a universal primer site and UMIs were added. TCRdb used MiXCR to reprocess the 5' RACE reads, holding one entry per CDR3 protein. The data show roughly 240,000 distinct CDR3 sequences, with roughly 6.8% seen just once and about 1% held by the top ten. Germline CDR1 KGHSH, CDR2 LQKENI. The V end was cut by 8 bases, the J end by 6 bases, with 14 bases between. The CDR3 is made up of 13 amino acids. Points from the study as a whole: A small share of clonotypes appeared in both CD4 and CD8 compartments.

This specimen was CD4+ T cells sorted from PBMCs, taken on the day of the yellow fever booster vaccination. This TCR came from a man aged 25 to 40 who received the YFV17D yellow fever vaccine. V and J are TRBV18 and TRBJ1-5, with D possibly matching TRBD1 (6 bases). DNA of the CDR3: TGTGCCAGCCAGGGGCTTTTAGGTCAGCCCCAGCATTTT. This codes for CASQGLLGQPQHF.